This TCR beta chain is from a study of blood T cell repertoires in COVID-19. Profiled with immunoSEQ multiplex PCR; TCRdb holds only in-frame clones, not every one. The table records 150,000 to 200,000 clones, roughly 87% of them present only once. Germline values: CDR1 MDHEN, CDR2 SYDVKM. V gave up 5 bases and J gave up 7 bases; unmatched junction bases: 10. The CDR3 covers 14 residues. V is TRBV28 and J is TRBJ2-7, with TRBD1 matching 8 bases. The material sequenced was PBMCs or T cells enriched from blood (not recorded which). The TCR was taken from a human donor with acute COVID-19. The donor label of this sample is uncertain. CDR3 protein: CASSTARGRKEQYF. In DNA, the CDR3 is TGTGCCAGCAGTACGGCCAGGGGGCGCAAAGAGCAGTACTTC.